The 28 T cell receptor beta chains below all came from one sample that was sequenced in a study of memory CD4+ T cells and cytomegalovirus serostatus. The method was immunoSEQ multiplex PCR; TCRdb's version includes in-frame clones alone and lacks a portion of them. Of around 44,000 clones in the sample, around 78% were seen once. The sort gate was single viable CD3+CD4+CD8-CD45RO+ cells for memory CD4+ T cells. The specimen sequenced was memory CD4+ T cells from blood. Every receptor here comes from an adult in good health and CMV-seronegative.

In this sample, this clone turned up a few times. This chain connects TRBV11-2 to TRBJ1-6, with D hard to call. Germline-derived CDR1 and CDR2 are SGHAT and FQNNGV. Trimming cost V 9 bases and J 4 bases, with 7 bases left between them. The CDR3 covers 12 residues. CDR3 bases: TGTGCCAGGTGGAAATATAATTCACCCCTCCACTTT. It translates to CARWKYNSPLHF.

The V gene is TRBV11-2, the J gene TRBJ1-2, with unresolved D. CDR1 SGHAT and CDR2 FQNNGV come from the germline V gene. The CDR3 totals 13 residues. Trimming pared 0 bases from V and 6 bases from J, leaving 8 bases between. The CDR3 protein is CASSLDRWDGYTF. The CDR3 coding sequence is TGTGCCAGCAGCTTAGATAGGTGGGATGGCTACACCTTC.

This clone was seen only a few times. J is TRBJ1-1 and V is TRBV7-8; possible D gene TRBD1, 6 bases. V dropped 5 bases and J dropped 5 bases, with 21 bases sitting between them. CDR3 length: 16 amino acids. Germline CDR1 and CDR2: SGHVS and FQNEAQ. CDR3 protein: CASSPTRSRGPTEAFF. The CDR3 DNA is TGTGCCAGCAGCCCGACCCGCTCCAGGGGACCTACTGAAGCTTTCTTT.

This clone was observed once. This rearrangement joins TRBV15 to TRBJ1-6; tentative D call: TRBD1 (5 bases). V was pared by 5 bases and J by 10 bases, with 12 bases between. CDR3 size: 13 residues. From germline, CDR1 is LNHNV and CDR2 YYDKDF (reference sequence). The CDR3 is CATSSRDLSPLHF. The CDR3 DNA sequence: TGTGCCACCAGCTCGCGGGACTTATCACCCCTCCACTTT.

The rearrangement links TRBV14 to TRBJ1-6; no clear D. Per the germline V gene, CDR1 is SGHDN and CDR2 is FVKESK. Trimming left V 2 bases short and J 0 bases short, with 8 bases between. The CDR3 extends over 16 amino acids. CDR3 DNA sequence: TGTGCCAGCAGCCAAATCACCAGCTCCTATAATTCACCCCTCCACTTT. Its translation: CASSQITSSYNSPLHF.

The chain links TRBV10-2 to TRBJ2-7; the match to TRBD2 covers 8 bases. Germline CDR1 reads WSHSY; CDR2 reads SAAADI. The CDR3 is made up of 16 amino acids. Unmatched junction bases numbered 12, after V lost 4 bases and J lost 4 bases. The CDR3, as DNA: TGCGCCAGCAGTGCCTGGGGCGGGGGGAGTCGGTACGAGCAGTACTTC. Its translation: CASSAWGGGSRYEQYF.

The chain combines TRBV10-2 with TRBJ1-1, with 8 bases fitting TRBD1. V lost 6 bases, J lost 5 bases, and 5 bases stayed unmatched. The CDR3 is 13 amino acids. Germline loops: CDR1 WSHSY, CDR2 SAAADI. The DNA of the CDR3 is TGCGCCAGCAGCCAACAGGGGGGGACTGAAGCTTTCTTT. Its translation is CASSQQGGTEAFF.

This clone was found once. The rearrangement joins TRBV7-6 to TRBJ2-5, with 12 bases identical to TRBD2. V shed 3 bases, J shed 2 bases, and the junction held 7 bases outside the gene matches. The V gene's germline CDR1 is SGHVS and CDR2 FNYEAQ. This CDR3 comprises 17 residues. CDR3 sequence: CASSFTTSGGGQETQYF. The CDR3, as DNA: TGTGCCAGCAGCTTCACGACTAGCGGGGGCGGACAAGAGACCCAGTACTTC. Based on the CDR3 plus reference TRBV7-6 and TRBJ2-5, the full variable domain is GAGVSQSPRYKVTKRGQDVALRCDPISGHVSLYWYRQALGQGPEFLTYFNYEAQQDKSGLPNDRFSAERPEGSISTLTIQRTEQRDSAMYRCASSFTTSGGGQETQYFGPGTRLLVL.

The chain recombines TRBV28 with TRBJ1-1, with D unresolved. The CDR3 consists of 13 residues. Germline-derived CDR1 and CDR2 are MDHEN and SYDVKM. V lost 8 bases and J 1 base, leaving 11 bases between the germline ends. In nucleotides, the CDR3 is TGTGCCAGCTGGGGATTGGGGAACACTGAAGCTTTCTTT. It yields the protein CASWGLGNTEAFF.

The genes are TRBV6-7 and TRBJ1-5; unclear D gene. Being an ORF, TRBV6-7 has a function that is uncertain. Trimming removed 2 bases from V and 2 bases from J, with 22 bases in between. The CDR3 is made up of 19 amino acids. The CDR3 coding sequence is TGTGCCAGCAGTTACACCAGACCACTAGCACTAAATGGCAATCAGCCCCAGCATTTT. Its translation: CASSYTRPLALNGNQPQHF.

The table lists this clone with a count of one. The chain links TRBV18 to TRBJ2-2; weak D call: TRBD1 (5 bases). Trimming took 5 bases from V and 3 from J, leaving 16 bases between them. The length of the CDR3 is 16 residues. Germline CDR1 reads KGHSH; CDR2 reads LQKENI. The CDR3 protein is CASSSAQQAYTGELFF. The CDR3 DNA reads as TGTGCCAGCTCATCAGCACAACAGGCGTACACCGGGGAGCTGTTTTTT.

The genes are TRBV6-6 and TRBJ1-1; D not resolved. The CDR3 sequence is 14 residues long. Germline values: CDR1 MNHNY, CDR2 SVGAGI (reference sequence). The ends were cut back, 2 bases at V and 4 bases at J, with 11 bases in the middle. This CDR3 is CASSYAPAGTEAFF. CDR3 nucleotides: TGTGCCAGCAGTTACGCCCCGGCGGGCACTGAAGCTTTCTTT.

This chain uses TRBV7-3 with TRBJ2-5; 8 bases fit TRBD1. V trimming: 0 bases; J trimming: 5 bases; junction bases outside the gene matches: 5. Germline CDR1 and CDR2: SGHTA and FQGTGA. The CDR3 extends over 15 amino acids. DNA of the CDR3: TGTGCCAGCAGCTTAACGGCAGGGGGCGGGGAGACCCAGTACTTC. Its translation is CASSLTAGGGETQYF.

The chain employs TRBV27 and TRBJ2-3, with 7 bases lining up with TRBD1. The V and J ends lost 3 bases and 1 base, in that order; junction bases with no gene match: 4. Germline lookup yields CDR1 MNHEY and CDR2 SMNVEV (reference sequence). The CDR3 covers 15 residues. CDR3 coding DNA: TGTGCCAGCAGTTTCACAGGGGTCGGCACAGATACGCAGTATTTT. Translated: CASSFTGVGTDTQYF.

The V and J genes are TRBV7-6 and TRBJ2-3; D is uncertain. The CDR3 consists of 13 residues. The V and J ends lost 0 bases and 6 bases respectively, with 7 bases between them. CDR1 is SGHVS, CDR2 FNYEAQ, per germline. CDR3 sequence reads: CASSLAPRDTQYF. The CDR3 DNA reads TGTGCCAGCAGCTTAGCCCCGAGGGATACGCAGTATTTT.

The chain uses TRBV9 and TRBJ1-2, with 10 nucleotides matching TRBD1. Germline V gives CDR1 SGDLS, CDR2 YYNGEE. The CDR3 totals 13 residues. Trimming cost V 7 bases and J 7 bases; bases outside gene matches: 7. The CDR3 loop reads CASARGQGFGYTF. In nucleotides, the CDR3 is TGTGCCAGCGCCCGGGGACAGGGGTTTGGCTACACCTTC.

The chain carries TRBV7-9 and TRBJ2-7; 10 bases line up with TRBD1. CDR3 length equals 15 residues. The germline V gene encodes CDR1 SEHNR and CDR2 FQNEAQ (reference sequence). J gave up 5 bases and V 5 bases, and 9 bases lay outside the gene matches. CDR3 residues: CASSTEGQGFHEQYF. The DNA of the CDR3 is TGTGCCAGCAGCACAGAGGGACAGGGGTTCCACGAGCAGTACTTC.

The chain links TRBV6-1 to TRBJ2-7, with D perhaps matching TRBD1 (6 bases). Germline CDR1 MNHNS, CDR2 SASEGT. This CDR3 comprises 14 residues. The V end was cut by 0 bases, the J end by 4 bases, with 10 bases between. The DNA for the CDR3 is TGTGCCAGCAGTGAAGCAGGGGGAACTTACGAGCAGTACTTC. Encoded protein: CASSEAGGTYEQYF.

This chain connects TRBV10-3 to TRBJ2-5, with TRBD1 identical over 9 bases. After removal of 6 bases from V and 5 bases from J, the junction contained 4 bases not matched to a gene. Germline loops: CDR1 ENHRY, CDR2 SYGVKD. This CDR3 comprises 13 residues. In DNA, the CDR3 is TGTGCCATCAGACCGACAGGGGGGGAGACCCAGTACTTC. It is translated as CAIRPTGGETQYF.

The rearrangement links TRBV6-6 to TRBJ2-7; 10 bases map to TRBD1. V gave up 5 bases and J gave up 3 bases; unmatched junction bases: 4. The germline V gene encodes CDR1 MNHNY and CDR2 SVGAGI (reference sequence). The CDR3 extends over 14 amino acids. CDR3: CASSMGQGRYEQYF. The CDR3 nucleotides are TGTGCCAGCAGTATGGGACAGGGGCGCTACGAGCAGTACTTC.

The chain couples TRBV11-1 to TRBJ2-2; 7 nucleotides match TRBD1. The CDR3 is made up of 15 amino acids. With V trimmed by 1 base and J by 3 bases, 2 bases remained unmatched. CDR1 and CDR2 from the germline V gene are SGHAT and FQDESV (reference sequence). CDR3 amino acids: CASSLGQGHTGELFF. The CDR3 nucleotides are TGTGCCAGCAGCTTAGGACAGGGACACACCGGGGAGCTGTTTTTT.

Only a few counts were recorded for this clone. This chain links TRBV2 with TRBJ1-6; weak D call: TRBD1 (6 bases). Trimming shortened V by 6 bases and J by 4 bases, and 13 bases separated the two germline ends. Germline CDR1 and CDR2: SNHLY and FYNNEI. This CDR3 spans 15 amino acids. The CDR3 region is CASSETGSYNSPLHF. CDR3 DNA: TGTGCCAGCAGCGAAACAGGGTCATATAATTCACCCCTCCACTTT.

This clone was found once. The chain couples TRBV11-2 to TRBJ2-1; 7 nucleotides align to TRBD1. V gave up 8 bases and J gave up 4 bases; unmatched junction bases: 11. Germline lookup yields CDR1 SGHAT and CDR2 FQNNGV. This CDR3 has 15 amino acids. Here the CDR3 DNA reads TGTGCCAGCCGATCCCGGGACAGAGGGTACAATGAGCAGTTCTTC. This codes for CASRSRDRGYNEQFF.

V and J are TRBV6-5 and TRBJ1-1; no clear D. Germline V gene data show CDR1 as MNHEY and CDR2 as SVGAGI. Trimming removed 6 bases from V and 4 bases from J, with 9 bases in between. This CDR3 contains 12 residues. CDR3: CASRSPVTEAFF. CDR3 nucleotide sequence: TGTGCCAGCAGGTCCCCGGTCACTGAAGCTTTCTTT.

The gene calls are TRBV25-1 and TRBJ1-1; no clear D. V was cut by 1 base and J by 4 bases, with 10 bases left in between. This CDR3 has 14 residues. Germline CDR1 reads MGHDK; CDR2 reads SYGVNS. The CDR3 nucleotides are TGTGCCAGCAGTGAATCCGGGGAGCGCACTGAAGCTTTCTTT. It specifies CASSESGERTEAFF.

This clone was seen only once. The CDR3 protein is CASSSPGPQSYEQYF. As DNA, the CDR3 is TGTGCCAGCAGTTCGCCCGGGCCCCAATCCTACGAGCAGTACTTC. The J gene is TRBJ2-7, the V gene TRBV6-5, with D uncertain. The V end lost 4 bases, the J end lost 1 base, and 14 bases lay between the germline ends. Germline-derived CDR1 and CDR2 are MNHEY and SVGAGI. CDR3 size: 15 residues.

CDR3 nucleotides: TGCGCCAGCAGCTGGACAGGGGAGGAAAAACTGTTTTTT. Amino acid sequence: CASSWTGEEKLFF. This chain connects TRBV5-1 to TRBJ1-4; TRBD1 aligns across 9 bases. V lost 3 bases, J lost 8 bases, and 2 bases stayed unmatched. CDR3 length: 13 amino acids. Germline V gene sequence: CDR1 SGHRS, CDR2 YFSETQ. The full variable domain, rest sourced from reference TRBV5-1 and TRBJ1-4, is KAGVTQTPRYLIKTRGQQVTLSCSPISGHRSVSWYQQTPGQGLQFLFEYFSETQRNKGNFPGRFSGRQFSNSRSEMNVSTLELGDSALYLCASSWTGEEKLFFGSGTQLSVL.

This CDR3 is CASSLGERGRGGYTF. The CDR3 coding sequence is TGTGCCAGCAGCTTGGGTGAAAGGGGGCGCGGAGGCTACACCTTC. The chain links TRBV7-8 to TRBJ1-2; TRBD1 matches 7 bases. V shed 3 bases and J 8 bases; nucleotides not matched to a gene: 12. Germline-derived CDR1 and CDR2 are SGHVS and FQNEAQ. The CDR3 sequence is 15 residues long.